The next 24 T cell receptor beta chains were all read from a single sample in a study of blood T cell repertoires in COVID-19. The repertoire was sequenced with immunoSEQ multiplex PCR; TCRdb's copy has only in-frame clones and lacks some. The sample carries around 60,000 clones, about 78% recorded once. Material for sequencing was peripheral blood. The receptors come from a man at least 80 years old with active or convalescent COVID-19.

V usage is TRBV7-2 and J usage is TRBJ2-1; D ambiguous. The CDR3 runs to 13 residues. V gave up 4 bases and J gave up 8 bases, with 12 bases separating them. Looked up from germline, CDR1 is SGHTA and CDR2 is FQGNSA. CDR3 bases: TGTGCCAGCAGCTCCCCTATGATGGATGAGCAGTTCTTC. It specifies CASSSPMMDEQFF.

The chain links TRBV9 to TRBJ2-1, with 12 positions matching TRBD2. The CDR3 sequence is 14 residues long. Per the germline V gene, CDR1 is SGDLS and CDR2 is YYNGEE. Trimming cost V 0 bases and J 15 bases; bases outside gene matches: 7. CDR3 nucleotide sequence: TGTGCCAGCAGCGTAGGTCTAGCGGGAGGGTATCTGTTCTTC. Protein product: CASSVGLAGGYLFF.

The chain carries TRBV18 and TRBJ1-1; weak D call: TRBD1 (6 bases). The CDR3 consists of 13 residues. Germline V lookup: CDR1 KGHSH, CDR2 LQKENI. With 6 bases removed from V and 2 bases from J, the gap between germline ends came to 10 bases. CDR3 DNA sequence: TGTGCCAGCTCCGGGGGGCTCAACACTGAAGCTTTCTTT. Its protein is CASSGGLNTEAFF.

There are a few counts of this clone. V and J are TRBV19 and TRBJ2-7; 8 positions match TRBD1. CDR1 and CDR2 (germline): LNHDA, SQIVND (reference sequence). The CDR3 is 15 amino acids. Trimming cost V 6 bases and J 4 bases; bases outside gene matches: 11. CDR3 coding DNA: TGTGCCAGTAGGACAGGGGACGGTGGGGGATACGAGCAGTACTTC. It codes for CASRTGDGGGYEQYF.

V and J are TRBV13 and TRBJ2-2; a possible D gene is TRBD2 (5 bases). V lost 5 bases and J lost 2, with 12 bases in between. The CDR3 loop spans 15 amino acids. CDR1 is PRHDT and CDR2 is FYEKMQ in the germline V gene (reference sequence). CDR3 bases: TGTGCCAGCAGCCCGCCCCGGGGAAACACCGGGGAGCTGTTTTTT. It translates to CASSPPRGNTGELFF.

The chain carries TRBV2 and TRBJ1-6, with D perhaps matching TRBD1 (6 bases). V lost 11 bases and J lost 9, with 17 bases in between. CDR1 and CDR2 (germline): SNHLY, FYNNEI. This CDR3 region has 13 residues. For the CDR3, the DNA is TGTGCCTCCACAGGGCCACTTAGTTCACCCCTCCACTTT. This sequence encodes CASTGPLSSPLHF.

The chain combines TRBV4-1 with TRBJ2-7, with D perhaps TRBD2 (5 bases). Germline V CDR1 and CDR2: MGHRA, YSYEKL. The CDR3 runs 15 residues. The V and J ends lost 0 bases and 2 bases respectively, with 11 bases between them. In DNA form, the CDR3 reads TGCGCCAGCAGCCAAGAGGACGGGGTGCCCTACGAGCAGTACTTC. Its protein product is CASSQEDGVPYEQYF.

The CDR3 sequence is CAIRGTGGGTDTQYF. The CDR3 DNA sequence: TGTGCCATCAGGGGGACAGGGGGTGGGACAGATACGCAGTATTTT. The chain carries TRBV10-3 and TRBJ2-3, with 11 bases identical to TRBD1. Losses at the gene ends were 6 bases for V and 3 bases for J; bases not matched to a gene: 5. CDR3 length equals 15 residues. The germline V gene has CDR1 ENHRY and CDR2 SYGVKD.

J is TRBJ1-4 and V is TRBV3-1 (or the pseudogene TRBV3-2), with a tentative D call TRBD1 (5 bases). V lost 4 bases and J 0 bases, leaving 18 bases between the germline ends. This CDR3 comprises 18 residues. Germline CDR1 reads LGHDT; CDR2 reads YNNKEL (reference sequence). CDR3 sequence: CASSLYRPGPTTNEKLFF. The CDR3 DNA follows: TGTGCCAGCAGCCTCTACCGTCCAGGGCCTACAACTAATGAAAAACTGTTTTTT.

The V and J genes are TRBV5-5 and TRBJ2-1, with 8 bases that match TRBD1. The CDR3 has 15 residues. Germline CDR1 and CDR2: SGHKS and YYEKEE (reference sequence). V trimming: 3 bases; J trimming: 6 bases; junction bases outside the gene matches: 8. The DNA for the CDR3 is TGTGCCAGCAGCTCCGGACAGGGTGCAATCAATGAGCAGTTCTTC. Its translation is CASSSGQGAINEQFF.

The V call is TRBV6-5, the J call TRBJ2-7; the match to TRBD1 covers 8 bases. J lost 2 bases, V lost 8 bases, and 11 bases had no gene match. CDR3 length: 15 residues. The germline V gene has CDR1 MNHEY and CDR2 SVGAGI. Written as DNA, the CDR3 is TGTGCCAGCGGCCTTGACAGGGGAACTACCTACGAGCAGTACTTC. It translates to CASGLDRGTTYEQYF.

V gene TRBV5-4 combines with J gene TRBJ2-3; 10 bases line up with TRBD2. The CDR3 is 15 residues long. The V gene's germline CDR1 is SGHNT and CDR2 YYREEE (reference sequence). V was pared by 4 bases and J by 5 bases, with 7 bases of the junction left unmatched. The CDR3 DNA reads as TGTGCCAGCAGCGGGACAGCGGGAGGGGAAGATACGCAGTATTTT. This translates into CASSGTAGGEDTQYF.

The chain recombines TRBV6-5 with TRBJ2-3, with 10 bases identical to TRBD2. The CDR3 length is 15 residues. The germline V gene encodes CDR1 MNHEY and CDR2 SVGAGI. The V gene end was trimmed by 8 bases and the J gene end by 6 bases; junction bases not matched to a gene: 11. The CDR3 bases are TGTGCCAGCTCTTCAAGCGGGGGGGCCCAGGATACGCAGTATTTT. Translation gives CASSSSGGAQDTQYF.

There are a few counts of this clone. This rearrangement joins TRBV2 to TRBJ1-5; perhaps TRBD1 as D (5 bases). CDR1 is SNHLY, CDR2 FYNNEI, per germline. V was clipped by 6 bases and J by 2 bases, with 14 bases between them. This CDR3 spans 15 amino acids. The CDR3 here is CASRRGTHGNQPQHF. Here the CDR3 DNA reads TGTGCCAGCAGACGCGGGACCCACGGCAATCAGCCCCAGCATTTT.

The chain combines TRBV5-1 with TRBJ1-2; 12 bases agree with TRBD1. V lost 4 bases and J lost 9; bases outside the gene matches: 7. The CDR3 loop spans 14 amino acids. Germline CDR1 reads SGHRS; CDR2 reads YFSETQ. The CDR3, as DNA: TGCGCCAGCAGCCCGGGACAGGGGGCTTTGAGCTACACCTTC. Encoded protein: CASSPGQGALSYTF.

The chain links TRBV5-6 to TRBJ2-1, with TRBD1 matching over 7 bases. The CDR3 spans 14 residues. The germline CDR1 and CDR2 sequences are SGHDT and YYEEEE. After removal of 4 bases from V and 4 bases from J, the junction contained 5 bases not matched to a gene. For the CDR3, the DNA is TGTGCCAGCAGCGCGTCGGGACAGTACAATGAGCAGTTCTTC. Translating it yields CASSASGQYNEQFF.

Written as DNA, the CDR3 is TGTGCCAGCATCATCTACCGGGGAGGAGCTTTCTTT. Amino acid sequence: CASIIYRGGAFF. This chain joins TRBV6-4 and TRBJ1-1; D is unresolved. This CDR3 region has 12 residues. Looked up from germline, CDR1 is MRHNA and CDR2 is SNTAGT. Trimming shortened V by 7 bases and J by 10 bases, and 16 bases separated the two germline ends.

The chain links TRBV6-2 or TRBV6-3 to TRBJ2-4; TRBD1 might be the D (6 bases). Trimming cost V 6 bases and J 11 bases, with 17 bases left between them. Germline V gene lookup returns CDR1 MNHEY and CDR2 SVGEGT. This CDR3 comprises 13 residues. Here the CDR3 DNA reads TGTGCCAGCAGCATGGGGGCGCTTCCAGTTCAGTACTTC. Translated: CASSMGALPVQYF.

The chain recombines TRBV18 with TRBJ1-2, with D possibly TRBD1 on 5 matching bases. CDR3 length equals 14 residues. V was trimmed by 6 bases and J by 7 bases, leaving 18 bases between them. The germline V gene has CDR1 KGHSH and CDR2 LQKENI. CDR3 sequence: CASSQQDRGLGYTF. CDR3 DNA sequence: TGTGCCAGCTCCCAACAGGACCGCGGTCTTGGCTACACCTTC.

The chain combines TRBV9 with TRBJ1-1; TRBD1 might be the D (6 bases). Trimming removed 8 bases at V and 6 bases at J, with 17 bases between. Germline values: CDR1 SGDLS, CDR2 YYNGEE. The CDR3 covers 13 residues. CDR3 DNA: TGTGCCAGTGGCCAGACAGGACTTGCTGAAGCTTTCTTT. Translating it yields CASGQTGLAEAFF.

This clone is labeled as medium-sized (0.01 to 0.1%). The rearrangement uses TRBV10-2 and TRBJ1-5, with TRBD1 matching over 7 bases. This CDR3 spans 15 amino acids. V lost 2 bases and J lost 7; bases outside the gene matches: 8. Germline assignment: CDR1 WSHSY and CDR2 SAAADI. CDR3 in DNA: TGCGCCAGCAGTGAGGCAGGGACAGCCGGCCAGCCCCAGCATTTT. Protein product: CASSEAGTAGQPQHF.

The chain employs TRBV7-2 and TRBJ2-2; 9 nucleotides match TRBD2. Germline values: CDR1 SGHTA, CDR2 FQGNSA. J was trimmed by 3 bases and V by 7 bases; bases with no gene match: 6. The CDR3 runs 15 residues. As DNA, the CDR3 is TGTGCCAGCACCAAGGTAGCGGGAGACACCGGGGAGCTGTTTTTT. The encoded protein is CASTKVAGDTGELFF.

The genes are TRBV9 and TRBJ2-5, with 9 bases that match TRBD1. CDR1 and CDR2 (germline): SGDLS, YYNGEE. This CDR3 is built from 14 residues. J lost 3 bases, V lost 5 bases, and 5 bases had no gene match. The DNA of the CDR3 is TGTGCCAGCAGTCTCGGGACAGGGAAAGAGACCCAGTACTTC. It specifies CASSLGTGKETQYF.

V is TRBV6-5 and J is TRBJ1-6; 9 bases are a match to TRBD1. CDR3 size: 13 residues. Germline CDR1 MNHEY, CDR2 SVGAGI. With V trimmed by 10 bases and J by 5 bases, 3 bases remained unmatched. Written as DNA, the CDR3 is TGTGCCATCAGGACAGGGGATAATTCACCCCTCCACTTT. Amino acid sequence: CAIRTGDNSPLHF.